This is a list of T cell receptor beta chains from one sample in a study of response to subunit inactivated influenza vaccine. From the RT-PCR reads, TCRdb called clonotypes with MiXCR, one entry per CDR3 protein. The repertoire holds 610,000 or so distinct CDR3 sequences, with around 13% as singletons. The specimen was PBMCs from blood, collected 11 to 12 days after vaccination. Source of these receptors: a man aged 50 to 60 who received an inactivated influenza vaccine. Both conserved end residues are part of each CDR3. Each record gives: J gene, V gene, D gene, clone size, CDR3 protein, CDR3 DNA. A D gene is named only where the DNA matches it firmly. Rows give clone size only sometimes, using once, few, many, or a class for an expanded clone.

j_gene: TRBJ2-5
v_gene: TRBV5-1
d_gene: -
abundance: -
CDR3aa: CASSPALLAEVGQETQYF
CDR3nt: TGCGCCAGCAGCCCCGCCCTTTTAGCGGAGGTGGGACAAGAGACCCAGTACTTC

j_gene: TRBJ1-5
v_gene: TRBV19
d_gene: TRBD1
abundance: -
CDR3aa: CASSITSGQGYQPQHF
CDR3nt: TGTGCCAGTAGTATCACCTCGGGACAGGGGTATCAGCCCCAGCATTTT

j_gene: TRBJ2-5
v_gene: TRBV7-8
d_gene: TRBD2
abundance: -
CDR3aa: CASSHSRLAGLETQYF
CDR3nt: TGTGCCAGCAGCCATTCCAGACTAGCGGGGCTGGAGACCCAGTACTTC

j_gene: TRBJ2-1
v_gene: TRBV6-1
d_gene: -
abundance: few
CDR3aa: CASSDASGRGLYNEQFF
CDR3nt: TGTGCCAGCAGCGACGCCTCGGGGAGGGGGCTCTACAATGAGCAGTTCTTC

j_gene: TRBJ1-1
v_gene: TRBV7-2
d_gene: -
abundance: -
CDR3aa: CASTKPGRNTEAFF
CDR3nt: TGTGCCAGCACCAAACCGGGACGAAACACTGAAGCTTTCTTT

j_gene: TRBJ2-7
v_gene: TRBV19
d_gene: -
abundance: -
CDR3aa: CASSRHKDSYQSYEQYF
CDR3nt: TGTGCCAGTAGTCGCCATAAGGACAGCTACCAGTCCTACGAGCAGTACTTC

j_gene: TRBJ2-7
v_gene: TRBV6-2/TRBV6-3
d_gene: -
abundance: few
CDR3aa: CASRPRQLGDYEQYF
CDR3nt: TGTGCCAGCAGACCTAGACAACTAGGCGATTACGAGCAGTACTTC

j_gene: TRBJ2-1
v_gene: TRBV3-1
d_gene: TRBD2
abundance: few
CDR3aa: CASSQDVLAEQFF
CDR3nt: TGTGCCAGCAGCCAAGATGTACTAGCGGAGCAGTTCTTC

j_gene: TRBJ1-6
v_gene: TRBV12-3/TRBV12-4
d_gene: TRBD1
abundance: -
CDR3aa: CASSFGTGWSPLHF
CDR3nt: TGTGCCAGCAGTTTCGGGACAGGCTGGTCACCCCTCCACTTT

j_gene: TRBJ2-5
v_gene: TRBV6-2/TRBV6-3
d_gene: -
abundance: -
CDR3aa: CASTAGVWGTLVLNQETQYF
CDR3nt: TGTGCCAGCACGGCCGGGGTTTGGGGGACATTAGTACTGAACCAAGAGACCCAGTACTTC

j_gene: TRBJ2-7
v_gene: TRBV6-5
d_gene: -
abundance: few
CDR3aa: CASSYSTPLSSYEQYF
CDR3nt: TGTGCCAGCAGTTACTCGACACCCCTAAGCTCCTACGAGCAGTACTTC

j_gene: TRBJ2-5
v_gene: TRBV7-2
d_gene: TRBD2
abundance: -
CDR3aa: CASSLTGGAGGETQYF
CDR3nt: TGTGCCAGCAGCTTAACCGGGGGGGCTGGCGGAGAGACCCAGTACTTC

j_gene: TRBJ1-1
v_gene: TRBV12-3/TRBV12-4
d_gene: -
abundance: -
CDR3aa: CAISRGRTNTEAFF
CDR3nt: TGTGCCATCAGTCGGGGACGTACGAACACTGAAGCTTTCTTT

j_gene: TRBJ1-2
v_gene: TRBV7-2
d_gene: TRBD1
abundance: many
CDR3aa: CASSSRGAGGNNYGYTF
CDR3nt: TGTGCCAGCAGCTCCCGGGGTGCAGGGGGCAATAACTATGGCTACACCTTC

j_gene: TRBJ1-1
v_gene: TRBV4-2
d_gene: -
abundance: -
CDR3aa: CASSQGGSANTEAFF
CDR3nt: TGTGCCAGCAGCCAAGGTGGGAGTGCGAACACTGAAGCTTTCTTT

j_gene: TRBJ2-7
v_gene: TRBV30
d_gene: -
abundance: many
CDR3aa: CAWSVLGTTEQYF
CDR3nt: TGTGCCTGGAGTGTACTGGGAACAACCGAGCAGTACTTC

j_gene: TRBJ2-1
v_gene: TRBV4-3
d_gene: -
abundance: -
CDR3aa: CASSGRSLYNEQFF
CDR3nt: TGCGCCAGCAGCGGGAGGTCCCTCTACAATGAGCAGTTCTTC

j_gene: TRBJ2-1
v_gene: TRBV12-3/TRBV12-4
d_gene: TRBD2
abundance: few
CDR3aa: CASSLATSGSYNEQFF
CDR3nt: TGTGCCAGCAGTTTAGCGACTAGCGGGAGCTACAATGAGCAGTTCTTC

j_gene: TRBJ1-5
v_gene: TRBV18
d_gene: TRBD1
abundance: -
CDR3aa: CASSGTGTGNQPQHF
CDR3nt: TGTGCCAGCTCAGGGACAGGGACGGGCAATCAGCCCCAGCATTTT

j_gene: TRBJ2-1
v_gene: TRBV10-3
d_gene: TRBD2
abundance: few
CDR3aa: CATSSGSSYNEQFF
CDR3nt: TGTGCCACCTCTAGCGGGTCCTCCTACAATGAGCAGTTCTTC

j_gene: TRBJ2-3
v_gene: TRBV7-8
d_gene: -
abundance: many
CDR3aa: CASSLPKVVVSTDTQYF
CDR3nt: TGTGCCAGCAGCTTGCCCAAAGTAGTTGTGAGCACAGATACGCAGTATTTT

j_gene: TRBJ2-5
v_gene: TRBV21-1
d_gene: -
abundance: -
CDR3aa: CASSKVGRQYF
CDR3nt: TGTGCCAGCAGCAAAGTGGGCCGCCAGTACTTC

j_gene: TRBJ2-1
v_gene: TRBV29-1
d_gene: TRBD2
abundance: few
CDR3aa: CSAEREPGNEQFF
CDR3nt: TGCAGCGCTGAGCGGGAGCCGGGTAATGAGCAGTTCTTC

j_gene: TRBJ2-1
v_gene: TRBV11-1
d_gene: TRBD1
abundance: -
CDR3aa: CASSSRDRGPREQFF
CDR3nt: TGTGCCAGCAGCTCCCGGGACAGGGGGCCCCGTGAGCAGTTCTTC

j_gene: TRBJ2-7
v_gene: TRBV6-1
d_gene: TRBD2
abundance: few
CDR3aa: CASSSREGHEQYF
CDR3nt: TGTGCCAGCAGTAGTAGGGAGGGCCACGAGCAGTACTTC

j_gene: TRBJ2-1
v_gene: TRBV7-9
d_gene: -
abundance: many
CDR3aa: CASSLSGSYNEQFF
CDR3nt: TGTGCCAGCAGCTTATCGGGGTCCTACAATGAGCAGTTCTTC

j_gene: TRBJ2-2
v_gene: TRBV6-2/TRBV6-3
d_gene: -
abundance: -
CDR3aa: CASSWGHNTGELFF
CDR3nt: TGTGCCAGCAGTTGGGGTCACAACACCGGGGAGCTGTTTTTT

j_gene: TRBJ2-1
v_gene: TRBV5-1
d_gene: TRBD2
abundance: many
CDR3aa: CASSLGGGVGNEQFF
CDR3nt: TGCGCCAGCAGCTTAGGCGGGGGGGTCGGCAATGAGCAGTTCTTC

j_gene: TRBJ2-1
v_gene: TRBV20-1
d_gene: -
abundance: -
CDR3aa: CSARSFAELRDNEQFF
CDR3nt: TGCAGTGCTAGAAGTTTTGCGGAGCTGAGGGACAATGAGCAGTTCTTC

j_gene: TRBJ2-4
v_gene: TRBV20-1
d_gene: TRBD1
abundance: -
CDR3aa: CSAFDLGQKNIQYF
CDR3nt: TGCAGTGCTTTCGATCTGGGACAGAAAAACATTCAGTACTTC

j_gene: TRBJ1-1
v_gene: TRBV20-1
d_gene: -
abundance: -
CDR3aa: CSATSTGLNTEAFF
CDR3nt: TGCAGTGCTACCAGCACAGGGTTGAACACTGAAGCTTTCTTT

j_gene: TRBJ1-4
v_gene: TRBV5-1
d_gene: -
abundance: -
CDR3aa: CASSLSGRPGELFF
CDR3nt: TGCGCCAGCAGCTTGTCGGGGAGACCTGGGGAACTGTTTTTT

j_gene: TRBJ1-5
v_gene: TRBV28
d_gene: -
abundance: many
CDR3aa: CASSLLLYSRGNQPQHF
CDR3nt: TGTGCCAGCAGTTTACTCCTTTATTCCCGCGGCAATCAGCCCCAGCATTTT

j_gene: TRBJ1-2
v_gene: TRBV5-1
d_gene: -
abundance: many
CDR3aa: CASSLRGYGYTF
CDR3nt: TGCGCCAGCAGCTTAAGGGGGTATGGCTACACCTTC

j_gene: TRBJ2-4
v_gene: TRBV6-2/TRBV6-3
d_gene: -
abundance: -
CDR3aa: CASTSWSGSPDKNIQYF
CDR3nt: TGTGCCAGCACCTCATGGTCGGGGTCCCCAGACAAAAACATTCAGTACTTC

j_gene: TRBJ2-5
v_gene: TRBV7-8
d_gene: -
abundance: -
CDR3aa: CASSLAGLKETQYF
CDR3nt: TGTGCCAGCAGCTTAGCGGGGCTAAAAGAGACCCAGTACTTC